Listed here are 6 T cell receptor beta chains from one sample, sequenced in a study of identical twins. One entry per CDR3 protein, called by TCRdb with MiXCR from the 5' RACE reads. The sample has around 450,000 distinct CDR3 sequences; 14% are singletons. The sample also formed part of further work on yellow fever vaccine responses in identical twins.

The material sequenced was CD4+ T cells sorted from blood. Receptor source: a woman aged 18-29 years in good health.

In DNA form, the CDR3 reads TGTGCCAGCACCTTGGGAGGGAGCGGCTCTAGTTACACCATATATTTT. Protein: CASTLGGSGSSYTIYF. The V and J genes are TRBV28 and TRBJ1-3, with D unresolved. Germline V gives CDR1 MDHEN, CDR2 SYDVKM. The V end was cut by 7 bases, the J end by 8 bases, with 24 bases between. The CDR3 has 16 residues.

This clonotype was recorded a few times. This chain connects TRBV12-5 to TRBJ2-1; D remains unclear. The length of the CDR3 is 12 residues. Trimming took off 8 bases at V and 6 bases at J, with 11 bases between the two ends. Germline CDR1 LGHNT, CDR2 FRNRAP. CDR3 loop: CASHPACNEQFF. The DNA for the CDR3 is TGTGCTAGTCACCCCGCCTGCAATGAGCAGTTCTTC.

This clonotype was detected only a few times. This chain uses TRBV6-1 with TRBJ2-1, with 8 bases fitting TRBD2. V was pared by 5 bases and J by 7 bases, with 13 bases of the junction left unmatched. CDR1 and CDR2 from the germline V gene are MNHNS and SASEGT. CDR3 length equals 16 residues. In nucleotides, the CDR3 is TGTGCCAGCAGTCCCCAAACGGGGGGGGCGGGAAATGAGCAGTTCTTC. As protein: CASSPQTGGAGNEQFF.

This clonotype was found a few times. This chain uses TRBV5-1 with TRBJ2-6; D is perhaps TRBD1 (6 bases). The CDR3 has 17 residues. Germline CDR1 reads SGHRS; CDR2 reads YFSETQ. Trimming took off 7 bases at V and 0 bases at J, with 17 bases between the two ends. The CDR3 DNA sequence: TGCGCCAGCTCCGAGGCAGGGACAAGCTCTGGGGCCAACGTCCTGACTTTC. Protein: CASSEAGTSSGANVLTF.

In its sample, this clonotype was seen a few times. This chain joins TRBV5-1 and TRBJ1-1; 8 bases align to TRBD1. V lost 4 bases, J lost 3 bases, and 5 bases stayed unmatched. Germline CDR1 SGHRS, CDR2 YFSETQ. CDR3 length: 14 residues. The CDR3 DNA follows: TGCGCCAGCAGCCGGACAGGGTGGGACACTGAAGCTTTCTTT. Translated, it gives CASSRTGWDTEAFF.

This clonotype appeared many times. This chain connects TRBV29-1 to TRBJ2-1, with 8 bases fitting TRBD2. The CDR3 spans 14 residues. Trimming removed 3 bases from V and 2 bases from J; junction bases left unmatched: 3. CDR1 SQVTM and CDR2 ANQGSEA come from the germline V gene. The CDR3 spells CSVDVAGTYNEQFF. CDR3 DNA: TGCAGCGTTGACGTAGCGGGAACCTACAATGAGCAGTTCTTC.